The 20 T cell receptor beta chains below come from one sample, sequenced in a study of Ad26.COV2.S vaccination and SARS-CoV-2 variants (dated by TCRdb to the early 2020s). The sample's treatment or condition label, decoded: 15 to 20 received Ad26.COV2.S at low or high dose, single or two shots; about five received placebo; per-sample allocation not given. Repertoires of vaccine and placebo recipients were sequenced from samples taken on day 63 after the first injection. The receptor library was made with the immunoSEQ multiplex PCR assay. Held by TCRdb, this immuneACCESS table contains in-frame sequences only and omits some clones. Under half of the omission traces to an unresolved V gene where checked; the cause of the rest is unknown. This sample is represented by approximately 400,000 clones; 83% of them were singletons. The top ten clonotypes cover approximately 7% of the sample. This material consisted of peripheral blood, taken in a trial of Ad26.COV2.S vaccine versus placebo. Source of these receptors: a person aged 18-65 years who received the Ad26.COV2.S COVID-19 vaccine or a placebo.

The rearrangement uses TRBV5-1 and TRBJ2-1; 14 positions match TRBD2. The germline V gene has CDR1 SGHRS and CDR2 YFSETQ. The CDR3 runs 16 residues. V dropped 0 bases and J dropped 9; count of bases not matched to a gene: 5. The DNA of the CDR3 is TGCGCCAGCAGCTTGGTTGGGACTAGCGGGGGTGGTGAGCAGTTCTTC. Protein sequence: CASSLVGTSGGGEQFF.

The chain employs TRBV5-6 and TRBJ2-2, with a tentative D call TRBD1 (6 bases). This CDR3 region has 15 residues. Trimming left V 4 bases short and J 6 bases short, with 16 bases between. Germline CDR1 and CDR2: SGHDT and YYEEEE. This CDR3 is CASSLGQRKAGELFF. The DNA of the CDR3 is TGTGCCAGCAGCCTAGGACAGCGTAAAGCCGGGGAGCTGTTTTTT.

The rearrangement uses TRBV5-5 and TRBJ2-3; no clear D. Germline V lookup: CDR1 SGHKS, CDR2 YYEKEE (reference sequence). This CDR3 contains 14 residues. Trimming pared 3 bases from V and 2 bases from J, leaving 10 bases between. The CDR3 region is CASSWVLLTDTQYF. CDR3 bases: TGTGCCAGCAGCTGGGTGCTCCTCACAGATACGCAGTATTTT. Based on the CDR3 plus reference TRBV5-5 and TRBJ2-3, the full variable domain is DAGVTQSPTHLIKTRGQQVTLRCSPISGHKSVSWYQQVLGQGPQFIFQYYEKEERGRGNFPDRFSARQFPNYSSELNVNALLLGDSALYLCASSWVLLTDTQYFGPGTRLTVL.

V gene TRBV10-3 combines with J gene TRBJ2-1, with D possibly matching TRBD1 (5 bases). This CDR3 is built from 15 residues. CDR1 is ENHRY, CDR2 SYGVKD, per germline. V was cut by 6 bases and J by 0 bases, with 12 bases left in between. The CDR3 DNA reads TGTGCCATCAGGGCCACACAGGTCTCCTACAATGAGCAGTTCTTC. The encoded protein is CAIRATQVSYNEQFF.

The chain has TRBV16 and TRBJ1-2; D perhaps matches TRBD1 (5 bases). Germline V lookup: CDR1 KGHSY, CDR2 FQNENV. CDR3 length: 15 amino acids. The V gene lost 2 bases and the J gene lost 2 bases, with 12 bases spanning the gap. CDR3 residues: CASSQPSEGNYGYTF. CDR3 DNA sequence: TGTGCCAGCAGCCAACCCTCGGAGGGGAACTATGGCTACACCTTC.

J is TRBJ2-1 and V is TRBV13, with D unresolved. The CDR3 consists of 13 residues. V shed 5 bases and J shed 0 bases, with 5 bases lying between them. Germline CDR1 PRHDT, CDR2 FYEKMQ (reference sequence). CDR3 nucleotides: TGTGCCAGCAGCCCCAGCTCCTACAATGAGCAGTTCTTC. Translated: CASSPSSYNEQFF.

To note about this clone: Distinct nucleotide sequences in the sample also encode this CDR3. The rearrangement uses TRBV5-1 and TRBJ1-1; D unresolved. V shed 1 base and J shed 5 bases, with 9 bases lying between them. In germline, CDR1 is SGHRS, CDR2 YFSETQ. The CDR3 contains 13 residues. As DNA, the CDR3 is TGCGCCAGCAGCTTGTCGGGAAAGACTGAAGCTTTCTTT. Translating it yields CASSLSGKTEAFF.

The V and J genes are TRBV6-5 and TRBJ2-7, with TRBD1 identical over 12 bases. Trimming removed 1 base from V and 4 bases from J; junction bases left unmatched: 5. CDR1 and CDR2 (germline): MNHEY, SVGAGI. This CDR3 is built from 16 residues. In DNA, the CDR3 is TGTGCCAGCAGTTACTTGGGGACAGGGGGCGGATACGAGCAGTACTTC. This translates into CASSYLGTGGGYEQYF.

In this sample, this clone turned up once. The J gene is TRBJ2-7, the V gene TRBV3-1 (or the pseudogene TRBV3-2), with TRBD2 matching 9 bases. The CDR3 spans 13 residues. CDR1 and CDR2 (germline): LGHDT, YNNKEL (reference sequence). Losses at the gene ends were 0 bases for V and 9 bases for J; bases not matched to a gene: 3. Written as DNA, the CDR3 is TGTGCCAGCAGCCAAGAAGGCGGGAGGGGGCAGTACTTC. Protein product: CASSQEGGRGQYF.

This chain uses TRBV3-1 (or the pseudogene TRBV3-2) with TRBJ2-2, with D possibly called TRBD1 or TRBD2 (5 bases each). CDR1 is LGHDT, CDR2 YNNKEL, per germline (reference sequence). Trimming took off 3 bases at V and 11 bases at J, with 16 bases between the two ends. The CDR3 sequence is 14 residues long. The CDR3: CASSHPRERGELFF. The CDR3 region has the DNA TGTGCCAGCAGCCATCCAAGGGAACGGGGCGAGCTGTTTTTT.

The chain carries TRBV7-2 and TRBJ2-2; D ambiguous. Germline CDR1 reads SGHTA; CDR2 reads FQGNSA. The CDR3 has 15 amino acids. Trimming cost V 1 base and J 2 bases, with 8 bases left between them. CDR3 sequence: CASSLVTTNTGELFF. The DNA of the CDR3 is TGTGCCAGCAGCTTAGTTACCACCAACACCGGGGAGCTGTTTTTT.

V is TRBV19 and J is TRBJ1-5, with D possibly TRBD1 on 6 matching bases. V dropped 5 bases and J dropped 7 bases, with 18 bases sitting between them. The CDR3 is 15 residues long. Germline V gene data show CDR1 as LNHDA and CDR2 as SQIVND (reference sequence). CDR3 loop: CASSLQGNGNQPQHF. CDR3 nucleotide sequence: TGTGCCAGTAGTCTACAGGGAAACGGGAACCAGCCCCAGCATTTT.

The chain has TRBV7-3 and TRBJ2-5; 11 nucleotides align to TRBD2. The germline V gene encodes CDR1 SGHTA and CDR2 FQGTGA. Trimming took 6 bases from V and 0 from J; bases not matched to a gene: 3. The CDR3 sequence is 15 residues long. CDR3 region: CASRYSGGDQETQYF. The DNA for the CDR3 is TGTGCCAGCAGATATAGCGGGGGGGACCAAGAGACCCAGTACTTC.

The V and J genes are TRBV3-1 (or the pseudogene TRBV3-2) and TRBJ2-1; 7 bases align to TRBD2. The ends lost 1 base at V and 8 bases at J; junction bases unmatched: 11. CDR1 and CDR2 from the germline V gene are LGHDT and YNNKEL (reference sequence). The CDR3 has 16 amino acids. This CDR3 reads CASSQVGSGPADEQFF. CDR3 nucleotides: TGTGCCAGCAGCCAAGTCGGTAGCGGGCCCGCGGATGAGCAGTTCTTC.

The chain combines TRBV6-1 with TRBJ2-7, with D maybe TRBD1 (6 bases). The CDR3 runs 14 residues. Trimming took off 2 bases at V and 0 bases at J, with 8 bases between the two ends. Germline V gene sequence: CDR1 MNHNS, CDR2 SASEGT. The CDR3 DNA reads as TGTGCCAGCAGTGAACAGGGGTCCTCCTACGAGCAGTACTTC. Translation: CASSEQGSSYEQYF.

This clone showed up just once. CDR3 DNA: TGTGCCAGCAGCTTAGAGCGGGCCGCCTACAATGAGCAGTTCTTC. Amino acid sequence: CASSLERAAYNEQFF. The chain employs TRBV7-8 and TRBJ2-1; TRBD2 is a possible D gene (6 bases). Germline V lookup: CDR1 SGHVS, CDR2 FQNEAQ. The CDR3 runs to 15 residues. V lost 1 base and J lost 2, with 9 bases in between. Filled out from reference TRBV7-8 and TRBJ2-1, the complete variable domain reads GAGVSQSPRYKVAKRGQDVALRCDPISGHVSLFWYQQALGQGPEFLTYFQNEAQLDKSGLPSDRFFAERPEGSVSTLKIQRTQQEDSAVYLCASSLERAAYNEQFFGPGTRLTVL.

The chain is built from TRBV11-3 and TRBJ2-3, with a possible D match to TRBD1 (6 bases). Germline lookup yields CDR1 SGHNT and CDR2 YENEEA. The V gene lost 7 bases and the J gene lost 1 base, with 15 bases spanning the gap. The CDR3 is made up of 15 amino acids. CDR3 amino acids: CASMAGQFGTDTQYF. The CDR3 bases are TGTGCCAGCATGGCTGGACAGTTTGGCACAGATACGCAGTATTTT. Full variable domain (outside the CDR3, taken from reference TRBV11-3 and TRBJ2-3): EAGVVQSPRYKIIEKKQPVAFWCNPISGHNTLYWYLQNLGQGPELLIRYENEEAVDDSQLPKDRFSAERLKGVDSTLKIQPAELGDSAVYLCASMAGQFGTDTQYFGPGTRLTVL.

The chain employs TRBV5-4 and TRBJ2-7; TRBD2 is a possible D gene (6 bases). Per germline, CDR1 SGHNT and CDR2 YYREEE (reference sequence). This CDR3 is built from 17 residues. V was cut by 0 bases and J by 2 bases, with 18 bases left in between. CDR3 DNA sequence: TGTGCCAGCAGCTTGGGGGTTAACGGGGGACGCACCTACGAGCAGTACTTC. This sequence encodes CASSLGVNGGRTYEQYF. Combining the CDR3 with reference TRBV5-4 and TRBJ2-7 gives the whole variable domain ETGVTQSPTHLIKTRGQQVTLRCSSQSGHNTVSWYQQALGQGPQFIFQYYREEENGRGNFPPRFSGLQFPNYSSELNVNALELDDSALYLCASSLGVNGGRTYEQYFGPGTRLTVT.

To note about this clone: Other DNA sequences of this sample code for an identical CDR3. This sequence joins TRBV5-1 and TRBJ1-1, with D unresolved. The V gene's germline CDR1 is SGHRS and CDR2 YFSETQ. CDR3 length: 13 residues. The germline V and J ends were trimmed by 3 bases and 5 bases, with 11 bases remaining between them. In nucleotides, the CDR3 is TGCGCCAGCAGCTCGGCAGGAGGGACTGAAGCTTTCTTT. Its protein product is CASSSAGGTEAFF. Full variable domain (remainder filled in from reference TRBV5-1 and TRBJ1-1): KAGVTQTPRYLIKTRGQQVTLSCSPISGHRSVSWYQQTPGQGLQFLFEYFSETQRNKGNFPGRFSGRQFSNSRSEMNVSTLELGDSALYLCASSSAGGTEAFFGQGTRLTVV.

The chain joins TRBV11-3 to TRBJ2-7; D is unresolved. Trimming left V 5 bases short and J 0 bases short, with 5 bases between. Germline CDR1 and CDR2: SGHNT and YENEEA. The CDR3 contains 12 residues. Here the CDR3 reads CASSHSSYEQYF. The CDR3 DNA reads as TGTGCCAGCAGCCACAGCTCCTACGAGCAGTACTTC.